The next 5 T cell receptor beta chains were all read from a single sample in a study of blood T cell repertoires in COVID-19. The data were produced by immunoSEQ multiplex PCR, yet TCRdb's version contains in-frame clones alone and is incomplete. The profile shows fewer than 150,000 clones, around 89% of them singletons. Sequences were obtained from peripheral blood. Receptors were obtained from a woman aged 60 to 75 with COVID-19, enrolled during active disease.

This chain joins TRBV6-5 and TRBJ1-1, with D perhaps matching TRBD1 (6 bases). The germline V gene encodes CDR1 MNHEY and CDR2 SVGAGI. This CDR3 is built from 13 residues. The V end was cut by 4 bases, the J end by 4 bases, with 10 bases between. The CDR3 nucleotides are TGTGCCAGCAGTTTGACAGGCGGCACTGAAGCTTTCTTT. It codes for CASSLTGGTEAFF.

This chain links TRBV5-1 with TRBJ2-7; TRBD2 agrees at 7 bases. V lost 0 bases to trimming and J lost 4 bases; unmatched junction nucleotides: 10. This CDR3 is built from 16 residues. Germline V gene sequence: CDR1 SGHRS, CDR2 YFSETQ. The CDR3 region has the DNA TGCGCCAGCAGCTTGGCCTTAAGCGGGGTGTCTTACGAGCAGTACTTC. Translated: CASSLALSGVSYEQYF.

V usage is TRBV3-1 (or the pseudogene TRBV3-2) and J usage is TRBJ1-1; 9 nucleotides line up with TRBD1. This CDR3 has 15 amino acids. Germline CDR1 is LGHDT and CDR2 is YNNKEL (reference sequence). The junction had 7 bases not matched to a gene; V was cut back by 5 bases and J by 3 bases. The CDR3 reads CASSYATGGDTEAFF. In DNA form, the CDR3 reads TGTGCCAGCAGCTACGCGACAGGGGGTGACACTGAAGCTTTCTTT.

The J gene is TRBJ1-5, the V gene TRBV4-1, with 8 positions matching TRBD1. Trimming cost V 2 bases and J 6 bases; bases outside gene matches: 6. In germline, CDR1 is MGHRA, CDR2 YSYEKL. CDR3 length equals 15 residues. CDR3 coding DNA: TGCGCCAGCAGCCAAAACCGACAGGGGATTCAGCCCCAGCATTTT. Translating it yields CASSQNRQGIQPQHF.

This clone has only one observation. J is TRBJ2-7 and V is TRBV4-3; 9 bases are shared with TRBD1. V shed 1 base and J 11 bases; nucleotides not matched to a gene: 3. Germline V lookup: CDR1 LGHNA, CDR2 YSLEER. There are 12 residues in the CDR3. The CDR3 is CASSQGGQGKYF. CDR3 DNA sequence: TGCGCCAGCAGCCAAGGCGGACAGGGGAAGTACTTC.